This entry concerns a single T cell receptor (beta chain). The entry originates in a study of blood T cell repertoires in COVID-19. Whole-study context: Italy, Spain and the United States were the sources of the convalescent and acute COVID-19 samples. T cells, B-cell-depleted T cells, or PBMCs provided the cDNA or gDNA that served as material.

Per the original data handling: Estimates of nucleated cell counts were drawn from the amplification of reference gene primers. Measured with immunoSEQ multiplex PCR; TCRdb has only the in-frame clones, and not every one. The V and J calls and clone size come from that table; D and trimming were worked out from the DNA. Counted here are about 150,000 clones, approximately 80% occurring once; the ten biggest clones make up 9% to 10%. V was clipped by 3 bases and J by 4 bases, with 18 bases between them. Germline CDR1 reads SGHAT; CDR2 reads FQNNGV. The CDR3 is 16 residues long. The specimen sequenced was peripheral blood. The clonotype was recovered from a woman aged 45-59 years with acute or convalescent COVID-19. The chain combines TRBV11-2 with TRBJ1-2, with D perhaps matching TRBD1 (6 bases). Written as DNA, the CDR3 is TGTGCCAGCAGCTTGCAGGGGCCCCCCCCAGGCTATGGCTACACCTTC. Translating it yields CASSLQGPPPGYGYTF.